The T cell receptor beta chain described here comes from a study of molecular identifiers for immune sequencing clone quantification (dated by TCRdb to the late 2010s). At the level of the whole study: For a replicate experiment, RNA from 20,000 or 100,000 naive CD8 T cells was divided into five aliquots, and four of the five aliquots were sequenced. This methods study used CD8 T cells to benchmark TCR RNA copy counting and molecular-identifier clustering-based TCR repertoire sequencing (MIDCIRS).

This clonotype showed up just a few times. This clone's antigen is unknown. No per-base quality is available; no much larger clone lies one base away. For CDR1 and CDR2, the germline V gene (reference sequence) lists SEHNR and FQNEAQ. The CDR3 spans 16 residues, from the cysteine through the phenylalanine. The only DNA kept is the CDR3, 48 bases in frame from the first base. The V and J ends are trimmed by 1 base and 3 bases, leaving 15 bases between them. Library preparation used PCR. This sample was sequenced with an Illumina HiSeq 4000. Bulk TCR libraries were generated as previously described, with the TCR primers listed in Table S5 used. Total RNA was purified with the Qiagen AllPrep DNA/RNA kit. Before analysis, reads from multiple sequencing runs of the same library were pooled. Turning to the authors' computational methods: Reads were retained only if the reads had an exact TCR constant sequence, and the retained reads were trimmed to 150 nt and grouped according to their 12-nt molecular barcodes. Reads inside each barcode group were sub-clustered using a 15% Levenshtein threshold, and a quality-weighted consensus sequence was constructed for each RNA molecule. Non-functional sequences were filtered out, along with any lower-count sequence sitting one edit away from another sequence. Based on fitting two negative binomial distributions, any barcode sub-cluster with under 20% of the maximum read count was discarded. TCRdb reprocessed the public reads (quality trimming at Q25 with fastp, clone calling with MiXCR) and kept in-frame beta chains. One record per CDR3 amino acid sequence lists the most common genes and DNA. In this record, the V and J calls reflect TCRdb's handling and not the investigators' own analysis. Recorded for this sample are about 500,000 distinct CDR3 sequences; 20% to 25% of them occurred a single time. Approximately 0.8% of the sample goes to the ten largest clones.

Results the study describes overall, beyond this receptor: Highly expanded clone sizes could be underestimated because identical TCR molecules may share a barcode. Even against a background of around 900,000 naive CD8 T cells, spiked-in Jurkat TCR RNA amounting to a single cell's worth was reported to be detectable. Without barcode sub-clustering, chimeric consensus sequences inflated TCR diversity; chimeras reached as high as 47%. Approximately 3 recovered TCR RNA copies per cell were obtained by modeling, versus roughly 10 by digital PCR, implying a capture efficiency of approximately 27%. Naive libraries contained spiked-in Jurkat TCR RNA (roughly 10 copies' worth), which is not part of the donor repertoire. In CMV-specific effector cells, clones with more than 20 RNA copies accounted for over 98% of molecules, whereas in naive cells such clones accounted for under 1%.

Libraries of naive CD8 T cells were generated from around 20,000 to 1,000,000 sorted cells, with 10%, 30% or 50% of the purified RNA used. Naive CD8 T cells, defined as CD8+CD4-CCR7+CD45RA+, were FACS-sorted into RLT Plus buffer on a BD FACSAria II. Approximately 9 TCR copies' worth of Jurkat RNA were spiked into roughly 17,000-1,100,000 naive CD8 T cell samples to test detection sensitivity. Enrichment of CD8 T cells was done with RosetteSep CD8+ T Cell Enrichment Cocktail plus Ficoll-Paque, and ACK red cell lysis came afterward. This receptor was obtained from a human donor in good health. Some libraries in this study had Jurkat cell RNA spiked in. Material for sequencing was naive CD8+ T cells from blood, with Jurkat cell RNA spiked in. The cell subset or site label for this specimen denotes: FACS-sorted CD8+CD4-CCR7+CD45RA+ naive T cells. The rearranged chain carries TRBV7-9 and TRBJ2-5, with a weak D call of TRBD2 (6 bases match). The CDR3 region: CASSLVGGTPKETQYF. The DNA reads TGTGCCAGCAGCTTAGTTGGGGGGACGCCCAAAGAGACCCAGTACTTC. The CDR3, completed at both ends by the reference TRBV7-9 and TRBJ2-5 genes, gives the full variable domain DTGVSQNPRHKITKRGQNVTFRCDPISEHNRLYWYRQTLGQGPEFLTYFQNEAQLEKSRLLSDRFSAERPKGSFSTLEIQRTEQGDSAMYLCASSLVGGTPKETQYFGPGTRLLVL.